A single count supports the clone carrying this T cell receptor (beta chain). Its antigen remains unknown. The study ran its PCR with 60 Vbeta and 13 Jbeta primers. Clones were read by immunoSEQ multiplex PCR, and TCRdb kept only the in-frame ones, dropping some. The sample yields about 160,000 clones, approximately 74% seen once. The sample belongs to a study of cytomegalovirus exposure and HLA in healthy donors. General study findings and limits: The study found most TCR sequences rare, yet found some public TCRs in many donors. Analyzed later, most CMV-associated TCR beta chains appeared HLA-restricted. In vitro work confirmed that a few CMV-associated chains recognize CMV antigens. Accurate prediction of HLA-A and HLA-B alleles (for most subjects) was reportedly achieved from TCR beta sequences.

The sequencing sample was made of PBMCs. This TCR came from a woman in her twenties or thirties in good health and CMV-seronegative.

The CDR3 DNA sequence: TGTGCCAGCAGCTTAACGGGCGGGGAGGGGACAGATACGCAGTATTTT. Amino acids: CASSLTGGEGTDTQYF. J is TRBJ2-3 and V is TRBV7-3; 7 bases are a match to TRBD2. V gave up 0 bases and J gave up 3 bases; unmatched junction bases: 6. CDR3 length: 16 residues. The germline gives CDR1 SGHTA, CDR2 FQGTGA.